This entry is about one TCR beta chain. Its antigen is not identified. This record comes from a study of brain T cells in children with intractable seizures. The V segment lost 4 bases and the J segment 8 bases; nucleotides outside the gene matches: 0. The germline V gene has CDR1 MNHEY and CDR2 SMNVEV (reference sequence). The CDR3 runs to 13 residues. Only in-frame clones appear in the TCRdb table, and some are missing; sequencing was by immunoSEQ multiplex PCR. The sample consists of about 120,000 clones, roughly 94% of them appearing once. Study outcomes and limitations: Pre- and post-surgery blood differed in depth, so pre-surgery absences may be undersampling.

This TCR came from a boy in the first two years of life with hemimegalencephaly and intractable seizures. This chain links TRBV27 with TRBJ1-6; 9 positions match TRBD1. The specimen was peripheral blood, collected at surgery. The CDR3 sequence is CASSWDRDSPLHF. The CDR3 DNA follows: TGTGCCAGCAGTTGGGACAGGGATTCACCCCTCCACTTT.